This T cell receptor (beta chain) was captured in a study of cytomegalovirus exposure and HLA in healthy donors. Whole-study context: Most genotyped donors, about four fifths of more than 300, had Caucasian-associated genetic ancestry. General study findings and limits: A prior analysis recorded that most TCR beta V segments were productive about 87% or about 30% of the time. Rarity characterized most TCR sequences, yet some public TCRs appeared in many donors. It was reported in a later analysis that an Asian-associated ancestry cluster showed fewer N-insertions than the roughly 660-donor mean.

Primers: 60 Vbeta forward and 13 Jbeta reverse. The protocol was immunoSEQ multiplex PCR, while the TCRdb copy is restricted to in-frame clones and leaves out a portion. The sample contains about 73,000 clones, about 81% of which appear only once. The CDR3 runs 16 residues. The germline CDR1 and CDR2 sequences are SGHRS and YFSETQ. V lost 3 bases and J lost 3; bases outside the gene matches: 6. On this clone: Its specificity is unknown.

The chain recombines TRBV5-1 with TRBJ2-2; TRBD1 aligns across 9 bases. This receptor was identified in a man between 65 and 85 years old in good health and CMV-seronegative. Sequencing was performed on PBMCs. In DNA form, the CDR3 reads TGCGCCAGCAGCTCAAAACAGGGGGCGGACACCGGGGAGCTGTTTTTT. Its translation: CASSSKQGADTGELFF.